Below, 32 T cell receptor beta chains from the same sample are listed, as sequenced in a study of OX40 agonist ivuxolimab in advanced cancers. Sequencing was performed with immunoSEQ multiplex PCR; in TCRdb, only in-frame clones are kept and a portion is missing. The table lists 75,000 to 95,000 clones, 91% of them singletons. The material was CD4+ or CD8+ T cells sorted from blood, obtained in a trial of the OX40 agonist ivuxolimab. The origin of the receptors is an adult with an advanced solid tumor such as melanoma, head and neck, liver or kidney cancer.

This clone has a single count. The chain links TRBV9 to TRBJ1-1; D is ambiguous. This CDR3 is 13 amino acids long. V lost 7 bases to trimming and J lost 1 base, with 11 bases between them. Germline CDR1 and CDR2: SGDLS and YYNGEE. This CDR3 is CASGRMENTEAFF. The CDR3, as DNA: TGTGCCAGCGGTAGGATGGAGAACACTGAAGCTTTCTTT.

The chain carries TRBV10-2 and TRBJ2-1; D unclear. The CDR3 extends over 15 amino acids. V was clipped by 0 bases and J by 9 bases, with 15 bases between them. CDR1 is WSHSY and CDR2 is SAAADI in the germline V gene. CDR3 region: CASSESFGLVGEQFF. The DNA of the CDR3 is TGCGCCAGCAGTGAGTCGTTCGGTCTGGTCGGTGAGCAGTTCTTC.

The V call is TRBV18, the J call TRBJ1-1, with a possible D match to TRBD1 (5 bases). The CDR3 sequence is 15 residues long. Germline CDR1 is KGHSH and CDR2 is LQKENI. Trimming took 3 bases from V and 1 from J, leaving 12 bases between them. The CDR3 nucleotides read TGTGCCAGCTCACCCCCGGTAAGGGGGAACACTGAAGCTTTCTTT. It is translated as CASSPPVRGNTEAFF.

This rearrangement joins TRBV5-1 to TRBJ2-3; TRBD2 is a possible D gene (6 bases). Germline values: CDR1 SGHRS, CDR2 YFSETQ. V lost 7 bases and J 5 bases, leaving 11 bases between the germline ends. The CDR3 runs 12 residues. The CDR3 DNA follows: TGCGCCAGCTCGAGGGGAGGAGATACGCAGTATTTT. It specifies CASSRGGDTQYF.

V and J are TRBV18 and TRBJ1-5; weak D call: TRBD1 (5 bases). The V and J ends lost 8 bases and 4 bases respectively, with 15 bases between them. Germline CDR1 reads KGHSH; CDR2 reads LQKENI. This CDR3 contains 14 residues. Written as DNA, the CDR3 is TGTGCCAGCACAAGGCTCGGGGGAAATCAGCCCCAGCATTTT. It yields the protein CASTRLGGNQPQHF. Using reference TRBV18 and TRBJ1-5 for the parts outside the CDR3, the full variable domain is NAGVMQNPRHLVRRRGQEARLRCSPMKGHSHVYWYRQLPEEGLKFMVYLQKENIIDESGMPKERFSAEFPKEGPSILRIQQVVRGDSAAYFCASTRLGGNQPQHFGDGTRLSIL.

In this sample, this clone turned up once. This chain uses TRBV27 with TRBJ2-7, with D perhaps matching TRBD1 (6 bases). This CDR3 has 14 amino acids. Trimming took off 4 bases at V and 1 base at J, with 11 bases between the two ends. Germline CDR1 is MNHEY and CDR2 is SMNVEV (reference sequence). Written as DNA, the CDR3 is TGTGCCAGCAGTTCCGGGACATCTTCCTACGAGCAGTACTTC. Amino acid sequence: CASSSGTSSYEQYF.

The V call is TRBV2, the J call TRBJ2-1; tentative D call: TRBD1 (6 bases). V lost 6 bases and J 9 bases, leaving 21 bases between the germline ends. Germline V CDR1 and CDR2: SNHLY, FYNNEI. This CDR3 has 15 amino acids. This chain's CDR3 is CASRRGAQVGAEQFF. CDR3 DNA sequence: TGTGCCAGCAGGCGAGGTGCGCAGGTGGGGGCTGAGCAGTTCTTC.

This clone was counted a single time. J is TRBJ2-7 and V is TRBV14; 7 nucleotides line up with TRBD1. V shed 2 bases and J 4 bases; nucleotides not matched to a gene: 5. This CDR3 contains 14 residues. From germline, CDR1 is SGHDN and CDR2 FVKESK. The CDR3 here is CASSQLYRGYEQYF. CDR3 DNA sequence: TGTGCCAGCAGCCAATTGTACAGGGGTTACGAGCAGTACTTC.

This clone came up a few times. The chain couples TRBV11-3 to TRBJ2-7; 14 nucleotides agree with TRBD2. CDR3 length equals 15 residues. Germline CDR1 is SGHNT and CDR2 is YENEEA. The trim removed 6 bases at V and 7 bases at J, leaving 8 bases unmatched. The CDR3 is CASSRSGLAGGEQYF. CDR3 nucleotides: TGTGCCAGCAGTCGTTCCGGACTAGCGGGAGGTGAGCAGTACTTC.

The genes are TRBV27 and TRBJ1-5; D ambiguous. This CDR3 contains 14 residues. Germline CDR1 reads MNHEY; CDR2 reads SMNVEV (reference sequence). The ends were cut back, 5 bases at V and 7 bases at J, with 15 bases in the middle. In DNA, the CDR3 is TGTGCCAGCAGTGCAACGTTCACGGGGCAGCCCCAGCATTTT. Protein: CASSATFTGQPQHF.

The chain recombines TRBV7-2 with TRBJ2-2; TRBD1 is a possible D gene (6 bases). The CDR3 loop spans 15 amino acids. Trimming removed 5 bases from V and 2 bases from J, with 12 bases in between. Germline lookup yields CDR1 SGHTA and CDR2 FQGNSA. The CDR3 nucleotides are TGTGCCAGCAGCCTCCAGGGACAAAACACCGGGGAGCTGTTTTTT. Translating it yields CASSLQGQNTGELFF.

The genes are TRBV27 and TRBJ2-5; possibly TRBD1 for D (5 bases). In germline, CDR1 is MNHEY, CDR2 SMNVEV (reference sequence). V lost 6 bases and J 0 bases, leaving 11 bases between the germline ends. The CDR3 spans 14 residues. The CDR3, as DNA: TGTGCCAGCAGACTCGACAGTTACCAAGAGACCCAGTACTTC. It encodes CASRLDSYQETQYF.

The J gene is TRBJ2-1, the V gene TRBV14; no reliable D call. CDR1 is SGHDN, CDR2 FVKESK, per germline. The CDR3 consists of 14 residues. The germline V and J ends were trimmed by 1 base and 0 bases, with 4 bases remaining between them. CDR3 amino acids: CASSQGGSYNEQFF. CDR3 DNA sequence: TGTGCCAGCAGCCAAGGTGGCTCCTACAATGAGCAGTTCTTC.

The chain employs TRBV7-2 and TRBJ1-1; D ambiguous. CDR1 is SGHTA, CDR2 FQGNSA, per germline. CDR3 length: 13 amino acids. Trimming removed 3 bases at V and 3 bases at J, with 8 bases between. In nucleotides, the CDR3 is TGTGCCAGCAGCTTCATGGATTACACTGAAGCTTTCTTT. Residues: CASSFMDYTEAFF.

V is TRBV7-8 and J is TRBJ2-3, with TRBD2 matching over 12 bases. Germline CDR1 reads SGHVS; CDR2 reads FQNEAQ. CDR3 length equals 17 residues. V gave up 5 bases and J gave up 2 bases; unmatched junction bases: 8. For the CDR3, the DNA is TGTGCCAGCAGCCCAAGTGGACTAGCGGGACACACAGATACGCAGTATTTT. The encoded protein is CASSPSGLAGHTDTQYF. The whole variable domain, remainder taken from reference TRBV7-8 and TRBJ2-3, is GAGVSQSPRYKVAKRGQDVALRCDPISGHVSLFWYQQALGQGPEFLTYFQNEAQLDKSGLPSDRFFAERPEGSVSTLKIQRTQQEDSAVYLCASSPSGLAGHTDTQYFGPGTRLTVL.

The rearrangement joins TRBV14 to TRBJ1-4; perhaps TRBD1 as D (6 bases). Trimming cost V 6 bases and J 7 bases, with 15 bases left between them. The CDR3 extends over 14 amino acids. Germline CDR1 is SGHDN and CDR2 is FVKESK. DNA of the CDR3: TGTGCCAGCAGAGTCACAGGGAGCGGTGAAAAACTGTTTTTT. Amino acid sequence: CASRVTGSGEKLFF. Filled out from reference TRBV14 and TRBJ1-4, the complete variable domain reads EAGVTQFPSHSVIEKGQTVTLRCDPISGHDNLYWYRRVMGKEIKFLLHFVKESKQDESGMPNNRFLAERTGGTYSTLKVQPAELEDSGVYFCASRVTGSGEKLFFGSGTQLSVL.

The genes are TRBV19 and TRBJ1-5; 9 nucleotides line up with TRBD1. Trimming at V came to 6 bases and at J to 4 bases, leaving 7 bases not matched to a gene. CDR3 length equals 15 residues. Germline CDR1 LNHDA, CDR2 SQIVND (reference sequence). The CDR3 sequence is CASSPWTGVNQPQHF. The CDR3 DNA reads TGTGCCAGTAGCCCTTGGACAGGGGTAAATCAGCCCCAGCATTTT.

The rearrangement uses TRBV11-2 and TRBJ1-2; 9 bases line up with TRBD1. This CDR3 is built from 16 residues. The junction had 15 bases not matched to a gene; V was cut back by 5 bases and J by 8 bases. The V gene's germline CDR1 is SGHAT and CDR2 FQNNGV. CDR3 DNA: TGTGCCAGCAGCCCCGGGACAGGGCGAAGTATTACGGGCTACACCTTC. It is translated as CASSPGTGRSITGYTF. The variable domain in full, with the rest retrieved from reference TRBV11-2 and TRBJ1-2, is EAGVAQSPRYKIIEKRQSVAFWCNPISGHATLYWYQQILGQGPKLLIQFQNNGVVDDSQLPKDRFSAERLKGVDSTLKIQPAKLEDSAVYLCASSPGTGRSITGYTFGSGTRLTVV.

The count of this clone is one. V gene TRBV5-6 combines with J gene TRBJ2-5; tentative D call: TRBD2 (6 bases). V was cut by 4 bases and J by 1 base, with 11 bases left in between. Germline V gene data show CDR1 as SGHDT and CDR2 as YYEEEE. This CDR3 contains 14 residues. CDR3 protein: CASSTLAIQETQYF. For the CDR3, the DNA is TGTGCCAGCAGCACCCTAGCGATCCAAGAGACCCAGTACTTC.

The chain carries TRBV19 and TRBJ1-1, with D possibly being TRBD1 (6 bases). The CDR3 contains 15 residues. The germline V gene encodes CDR1 LNHDA and CDR2 SQIVND (reference sequence). Deletions cut 7 bases from V and 5 bases from J, with 20 bases between. The CDR3 DNA is TGTGCCAGTACATGGACAGCGTCTTTAAGGACTGAAGCTTTCTTT. It encodes CASTWTASLRTEAFF.

This clone was picked up one time. The gene calls are TRBV27 and TRBJ1-4; D gene ambiguous. The V gene's germline CDR1 is MNHEY and CDR2 SMNVEV (reference sequence). The CDR3 length is 13 residues. V lost 6 bases and J 0 bases, leaving 5 bases between the germline ends. The CDR3 is CASRSATNEKLFF. The CDR3 DNA reads TGTGCCAGCAGGTCTGCAACTAATGAAAAACTGTTTTTT.

The chain combines TRBV6-4 with TRBJ2-1, with 8 positions matching TRBD2. CDR3 length: 15 residues. Germline V gene lookup returns CDR1 MRHNA and CDR2 SNTAGT. V lost 6 bases to trimming and J lost 6 bases; unmatched junction nucleotides: 10. The DNA for the CDR3 is TGTGCCAGCAGCAACATGTTTAGCGGGATCAATGAGCAGTTCTTC. Encoded protein: CASSNMFSGINEQFF.

This rearrangement joins TRBV2 to TRBJ2-2; 8 bases line up with TRBD2. Trimming removed 0 bases from V and 4 bases from J; junction bases left unmatched: 1. Germline V lookup: CDR1 SNHLY, CDR2 FYNNEI. The CDR3 spans 15 residues. DNA of the CDR3: TGTGCCAGCAGTGAAGCCGGGACTAGCACCGGGGAGCTGTTTTTT. Its translation: CASSEAGTSTGELFF.

The chain employs TRBV19 and TRBJ2-7; weak D call: TRBD2 (6 bases). The V end was cut by 3 bases, the J end by 0 bases, with 12 bases between. Germline CDR1 reads LNHDA; CDR2 reads SQIVND (reference sequence). This CDR3 has 15 residues. The CDR3 DNA reads TGTGCCAGTAGTATCCTAGCGACGAGCTCCTACGAGCAGTACTTC. Translation gives CASSILATSSYEQYF.

This clone turned up a few times. The chain joins TRBV28 to TRBJ2-3, with a tentative D call TRBD2 (5 bases). Germline V gene data show CDR1 as MDHEN and CDR2 as SYDVKM. Trimming left V 3 bases short and J 2 bases short, with 12 bases between. There are 15 residues in the CDR3. The CDR3 sequence: CASSFPSGLTDTQYF. CDR3 nucleotide sequence: TGTGCCAGCAGTTTCCCGAGCGGACTCACAGATACGCAGTATTTT. The complete variable domain, with remaining parts taken from reference TRBV28 and TRBJ2-3, reads DVKVTQSSRYLVKRTGEKVFLECVQDMDHENMFWYRQDPGLGLRLIYFSYDVKMKEKGDIPEGYSVSREKKERFSLILESASTNQTSMYLCASSFPSGLTDTQYFGPGTRLTVL.

The genes are TRBV5-1 and TRBJ2-2; 10 bases fit TRBD1. CDR1 is SGHRS and CDR2 is YFSETQ in the germline V gene. J lost 6 bases, V lost 1 base, and 9 bases had no gene match. The CDR3 consists of 17 residues. The CDR3 nucleotides are TGCGCCAGCAGCTTGATCGCGACAGGGGGCGGGTCCGGGGAGCTGTTTTTT. It translates to CASSLIATGGGSGELFF. Filled out from reference TRBV5-1 and TRBJ2-2, the complete variable domain reads KAGVTQTPRYLIKTRGQQVTLSCSPISGHRSVSWYQQTPGQGLQFLFEYFSETQRNKGNFPGRFSGRQFSNSRSEMNVSTLELGDSALYLCASSLIATGGGSGELFFGEGSRLTVL.

This chain joins TRBV28 and TRBJ2-3; maybe TRBD2 (6 bases). The V and J ends lost 5 bases and 5 bases respectively, with 11 bases between them. The V gene's germline CDR1 is MDHEN and CDR2 SYDVKM. The CDR3 totals 13 residues. The DNA of the CDR3 is TGTGCCAGCAGTCGGGAGTTGGGAGATACGCAGTATTTT. Translating it yields CASSRELGDTQYF.

This clone appeared a single time. The chain joins TRBV6-1 to TRBJ2-5; 7 bases agree with TRBD1. Germline assignment: CDR1 MNHNS and CDR2 SASEGT. Germline trimming cut 7 bases from V and 1 base from J; bases unmatched to any gene: 6. The CDR3 totals 14 residues. CDR3 sequence: CASNNRGSQETQYF. CDR3 nucleotide sequence: TGTGCCAGCAATAACAGGGGATCCCAAGAGACCCAGTACTTC.

This sequence joins TRBV29-1 and TRBJ1-2; perhaps TRBD1 as D (5 bases). The CDR3 has 12 residues. Trimming shortened V by 7 bases and J by 9 bases, and 18 bases separated the two germline ends. CDR1 and CDR2 from the germline V gene are SQVTM and ANQGSEA. The CDR3 DNA reads TGCAGCGGGCGGTGGGGGGTGGCAAGCTACACCTTC. Translation: CSGRWGVASYTF.

The chain employs TRBV7-9 and TRBJ1-1, with a possible D match to TRBD1 (5 bases). The CDR3 extends over 15 amino acids. Germline V gene data show CDR1 as SEHNR and CDR2 as FQNEAQ (reference sequence). V was shortened by 4 bases and J by 1 base, with 13 bases between the two germline ends. This CDR3 is CASSSHRSSNTEAFF. In DNA, the CDR3 is TGTGCCAGCAGCTCCCACAGGTCCTCGAACACTGAAGCTTTCTTT. Filled out from reference TRBV7-9 and TRBJ1-1, the complete variable domain reads DTGVSQNPRHKITKRGQNVTFRCDPISEHNRLYWYRQTLGQGPEFLTYFQNEAQLEKSRLLSDRFSAERPKGSFSTLEIQRTEQGDSAMYLCASSSHRSSNTEAFFGQGTRLTVV.

The chain links TRBV5-1 to TRBJ2-3, with 9 positions matching TRBD1. The germline CDR1 and CDR2 sequences are SGHRS and YFSETQ. J gave up 0 bases and V 3 bases, and 2 bases lay outside the gene matches. The CDR3 covers 15 residues. The CDR3, as DNA: TGCGCCAGCAGCTCTGGACAGGGGAGCACAGATACGCAGTATTTT. This sequence encodes CASSSGQGSTDTQYF.

The V and J genes are TRBV18 and TRBJ2-1, with D maybe TRBD1 (5 bases). V gave up 3 bases and J gave up 4 bases, with 13 bases separating them. CDR3 length: 15 residues. The germline CDR1 and CDR2 sequences are KGHSH and LQKENI. The CDR3 coding sequence is TGTGCCAGCTCACCTCGACAGAACAGATACAATGAGCAGTTCTTC. It is translated as CASSPRQNRYNEQFF.